Listed here is a single T cell receptor beta chain. What it recognizes is unknown. These data belong to a study of post-analysis software for immune sequencing data. Unique molecular identifiers tagged the TCR beta cDNA libraries. TCRdb reanalysed the PCR reads using MiXCR and keeps one entry per CDR3 protein. The table includes roughly 620,000 distinct CDR3 sequences, around 40% detected once. V was pared by 7 bases and J by 8 bases, with 9 bases of the junction left unmatched. In germline, CDR1 is MNHNY, CDR2 SVGAGI (reference sequence). The CDR3 length is 14 residues. Study observations and caveats: Compared with controls, patients had more of about 5 TRBV segments, including TRBV5-6, TRBV5-1 and TRBV20-1. Multiple sclerosis was associated with a significant reduction in normalized Chao1 diversity relative to controls.

Sequencing used blood. The source is a girl aged 5-17 years with multiple sclerosis. The V call is TRBV6-6, the J call TRBJ1-4; 8 bases fit TRBD1. The CDR3 reads CASIDRGGEEKLFF. As DNA, the CDR3 is TGTGCCAGCATCGACAGGGGTGGAGAAGAAAAACTGTTTTTT.